This T cell receptor beta chain emerged from a study of T cells after posttransplantation cyclophosphamide. Broader study findings: Skin or GI-infiltrating T cells shared few TRB sequences with blood. Recipient CMV seropositivity and CMV reactivation strongly tracked TRB clonality.

Busulfan-fludarabine conditioning, marrow transplant, and cyclophosphamide on days +3 and +4 were administered. This clone is categorized as medium-sized. Its antigen is not known. Profiled with immunoSEQ multiplex PCR; TCRdb holds only in-frame clones, not every one. The sample holds 2,700 or so clones, and no clone turns up only once. The sequenced sample was PBMCs, obtained after allogeneic stem cell transplant with posttransplant cyclophosphamide. The sequence derives from a male patient aged 60-69 years who received an allogeneic stem cell transplant from a related donor and was CMV-positive. T cells may partly derive from the graft donor.

The CDR3, as DNA: TGTGCCAGCAGCGGACAGGTCCTCGTTGGAGGAGCTTTCTTT. Translating it yields CASSGQVLVGGAFF. This chain joins TRBV5-6 and TRBJ1-1; 7 bases map to TRBD1. The length of the CDR3 is 14 residues. Trimming at V came to 4 bases and at J to 10 bases, leaving 13 bases not matched to a gene. The germline V gene has CDR1 SGHDT and CDR2 YYEEEE.